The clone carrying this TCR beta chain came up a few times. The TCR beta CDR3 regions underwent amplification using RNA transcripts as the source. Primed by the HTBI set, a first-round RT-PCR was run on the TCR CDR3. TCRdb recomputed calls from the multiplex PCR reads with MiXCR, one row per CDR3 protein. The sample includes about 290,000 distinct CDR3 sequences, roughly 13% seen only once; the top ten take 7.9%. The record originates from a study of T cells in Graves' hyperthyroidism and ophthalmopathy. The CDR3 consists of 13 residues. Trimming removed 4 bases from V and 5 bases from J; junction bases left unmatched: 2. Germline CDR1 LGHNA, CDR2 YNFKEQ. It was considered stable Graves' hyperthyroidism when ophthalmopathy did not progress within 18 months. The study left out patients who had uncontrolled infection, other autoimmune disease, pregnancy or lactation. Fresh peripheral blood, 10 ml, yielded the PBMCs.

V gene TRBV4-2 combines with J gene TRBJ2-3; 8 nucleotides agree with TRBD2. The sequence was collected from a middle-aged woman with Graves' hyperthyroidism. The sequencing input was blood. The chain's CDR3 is CASSLGLGDTQYF. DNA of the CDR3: TGTGCCAGCAGCCTGGGACTAGGAGATACGCAGTATTTT.